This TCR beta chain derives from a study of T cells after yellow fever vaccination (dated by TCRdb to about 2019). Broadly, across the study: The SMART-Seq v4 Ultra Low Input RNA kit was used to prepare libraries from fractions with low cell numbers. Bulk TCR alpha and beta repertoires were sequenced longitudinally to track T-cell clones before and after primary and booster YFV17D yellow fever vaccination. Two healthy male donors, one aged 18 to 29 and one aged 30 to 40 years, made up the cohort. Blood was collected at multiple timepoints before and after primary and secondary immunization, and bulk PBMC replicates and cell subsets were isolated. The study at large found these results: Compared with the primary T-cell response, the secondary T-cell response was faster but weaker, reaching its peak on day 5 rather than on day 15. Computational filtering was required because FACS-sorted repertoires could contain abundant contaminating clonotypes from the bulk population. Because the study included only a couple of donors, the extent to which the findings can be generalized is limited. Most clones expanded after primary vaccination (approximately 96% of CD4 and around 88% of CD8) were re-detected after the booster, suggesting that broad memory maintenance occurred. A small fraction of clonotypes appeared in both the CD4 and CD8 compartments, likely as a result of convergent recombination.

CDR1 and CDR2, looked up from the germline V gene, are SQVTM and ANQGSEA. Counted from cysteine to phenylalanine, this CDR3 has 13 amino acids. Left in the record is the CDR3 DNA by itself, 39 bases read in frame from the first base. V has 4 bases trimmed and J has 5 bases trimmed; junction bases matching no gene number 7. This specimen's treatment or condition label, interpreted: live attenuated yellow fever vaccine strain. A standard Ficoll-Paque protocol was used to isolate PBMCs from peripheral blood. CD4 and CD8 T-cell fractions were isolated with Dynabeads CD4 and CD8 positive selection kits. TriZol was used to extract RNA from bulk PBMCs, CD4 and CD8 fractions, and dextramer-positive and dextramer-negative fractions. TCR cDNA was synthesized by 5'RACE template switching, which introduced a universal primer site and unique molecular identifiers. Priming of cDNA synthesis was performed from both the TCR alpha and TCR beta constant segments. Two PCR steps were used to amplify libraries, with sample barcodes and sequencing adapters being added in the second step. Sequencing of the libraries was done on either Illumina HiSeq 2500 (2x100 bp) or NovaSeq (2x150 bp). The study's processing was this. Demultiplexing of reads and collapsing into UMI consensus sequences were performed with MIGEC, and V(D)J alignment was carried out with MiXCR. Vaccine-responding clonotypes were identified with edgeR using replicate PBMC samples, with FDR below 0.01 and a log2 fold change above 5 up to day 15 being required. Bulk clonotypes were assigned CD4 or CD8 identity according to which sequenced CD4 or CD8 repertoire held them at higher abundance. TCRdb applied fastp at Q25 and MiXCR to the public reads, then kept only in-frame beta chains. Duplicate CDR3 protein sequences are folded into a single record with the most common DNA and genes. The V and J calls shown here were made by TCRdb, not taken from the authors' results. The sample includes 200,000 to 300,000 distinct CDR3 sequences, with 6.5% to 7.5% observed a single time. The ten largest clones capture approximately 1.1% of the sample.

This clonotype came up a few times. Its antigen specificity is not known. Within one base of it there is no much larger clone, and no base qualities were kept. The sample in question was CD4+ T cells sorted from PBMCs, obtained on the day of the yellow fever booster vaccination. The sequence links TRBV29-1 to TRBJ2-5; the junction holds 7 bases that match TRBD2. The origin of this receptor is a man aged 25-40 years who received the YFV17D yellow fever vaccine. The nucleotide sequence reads TGCAGCGTTGGGGGGGGAGGGTCGGAGACCCAGTACTTC. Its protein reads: CSVGGGGSETQYF.